This is a list of T cell receptor beta chains from one sample in a study of a mutant IDH1 vaccine in newly diagnosed glioma. Sequencing used immunoSEQ multiplex PCR; TCRdb keeps in-frame clones, though not all of them. Among 70,000 to 100,000 clones, around 80% were seen once, and the ten largest hold 5% to 5.5%. Sample: PBMCs, taken from a glioma patient treated with radiotherapy, temozolomide or both. These receptors came from a middle-aged man with glioma. Some clones in this sample may be carry-over from other donors' samples. CDR3s include the opening cysteine and the closing phenylalanine or tryptophan. A D gene is named only where the DNA matches it firmly. For some rows the clone size is stated as once, few or many, or as a class when expanded; others skip it.

TRBD2	TRBV7-2	TRBJ2-5	once	CASSLRLAGNQETQYF	TGTGCCAGCAGCTTACGACTAGCGGGTAACCAAGAGACCCAGTACTTC
TRBD1	TRBV6-5	TRBJ2-7	.	CASSRGGPPGEQYF	TGTGCCAGCAGTCGAGGGGGCCCCCCTGGGGAGCAGTACTTC
.	TRBV5-6	TRBJ1-6	few	CASSLDIGRAPSPLHF	TGTGCCAGCAGCTTGGACATCGGCAGGGCCCCCTCACCCCTCCACTTT
TRBD1	TRBV7-2	TRBJ2-1	.	CASSMLTGTGYDEQFF	TGTGCCAGCAGCATGCTAACCGGGACAGGGTATGATGAGCAGTTCTTC
.	TRBV13	TRBJ2-5	.	CASSFYDQETQYF	TGTGCCAGCAGCTTTTACGACCAAGAGACCCAGTACTTC
.	TRBV2	TRBJ1-5	few	CASGGRGNQPQHF	TGTGCCAGCGGAGGGCGGGGGAATCAGCCCCAGCATTTT
.	TRBV18	TRBJ2-7	.	CASSPEQISYEQYF	TGTGCCAGCTCACCGGAGCAGATCTCCTACGAGCAGTACTTC
.	TRBV13	TRBJ1-4	.	CASSLGQGLCSGEKLFF	TGTGCCAGCAGCTTGGGGCAGGGGCTCTGTAGTGGGGAAAAACTGTTTTTT
.	TRBV4-2	TRBJ2-5	.	CASSQDTQETQYF	TGTGCCAGCAGCCAAGATACCCAAGAGACCCAGTACTTC
.	TRBV6-4	TRBJ1-2	.	CASSDSQGYGYTF	TGTGCCAGCAGTGACTCGCAGGGATACGGCTACACCTTC
.	TRBV7-2	TRBJ1-2	once	CASSSKGLSGVNYGYTF	TGTGCCAGCAGCTCTAAGGGTTTGAGCGGTGTTAACTATGGCTACACCTTC
.	TRBV6-5	TRBJ1-3	.	CASSWASMGSGNTIYF	TGTGCCAGCAGTTGGGCCTCAATGGGCTCTGGAAACACCATATATTTT
.	TRBV5-4	TRBJ1-1	.	CASSLDASLTEAFF	TGTGCCAGCAGCTTGGATGCCAGCCTCACTGAAGCTTTCTTT
.	TRBV4-2	TRBJ2-1	.	CASSPGTYNEQFF	TGTGCCAGCAGCCCCGGGACCTACAATGAGCAGTTCTTC
.	TRBV5-1	TRBJ1-6	.	CASSLTVANSPLHF	TGCGCCAGCAGCTTGACAGTTGCCAATTCACCCCTCCACTTT
TRBD1	TRBV5-1	TRBJ1-2	.	CASSLEPGTAYGYTF	TGCGCCAGCAGCTTGGAGCCTGGGACAGCCTATGGCTACACCTTC
TRBD1	TRBV5-1	TRBJ1-4	.	CASSLSRGQYEKLFF	TGCGCCAGCAGCTTGAGCAGGGGGCAATATGAAAAACTGTTTTTT
.	TRBV4-1	TRBJ1-2	.	CASSQDRLLYGYTF	TGCGCCAGCAGCCAAGACCGGCTACTCTATGGCTACACCTTC
.	TRBV16	TRBJ1-1	few	CASSQNIGNTEAFF	TGTGCCAGCAGCCAAAACATCGGGAACACTGAAGCTTTCTTT
.	TRBV18	TRBJ2-7	.	CASSQLGVEQYF	TGTGCCAGCTCACAGCTCGGGGTCGAGCAGTACTTC
.	TRBV5-6	TRBJ2-7	.	CASSLGAGTYEQYF	TGTGCCAGCAGCTTGGGGGCAGGGACATACGAGCAGTACTTC
TRBD1	TRBV6-5	TRBJ1-6	few	CASSYSGSGGNSPLHF	TGTGCCAGCAGTTACTCGGGCTCAGGGGGTAATTCACCCCTCCACTTT
.	TRBV5-4	TRBJ2-6	.	CASSLPVSEANVLTF	TGTGCCAGCAGCTTGCCTGTCTCCGAGGCCAACGTCCTGACTTTC
.	TRBV2	TRBJ1-1	once	CASGGSYTEAFF	TGTGCCAGCGGGGGCAGTTACACTGAAGCTTTCTTT
TRBD1	TRBV10-2	TRBJ2-5	many	CASSGDREETQYF	TGCGCCAGCAGTGGTGACAGGGAAGAGACCCAGTACTTC
TRBD1	TRBV15	TRBJ2-7	.	CATRGQGDEQYF	TGTGCCACCAGAGGACAGGGGGACGAGCAGTACTTC
.	TRBV19	TRBJ1-1	.	CASSMASWGGNTEAFF	TGTGCCAGTAGTATGGCCAGCTGGGGGGGGAACACTGAAGCTTTCTTT
.	TRBV29-1	TRBJ2-3	once	CSVGGTDTQYF	TGCAGCGTGGGGGGAACAGATACGCAGTATTTT
.	TRBV2	TRBJ2-1	once	CASSSYNEQFF	TGTGCCAGCTCGTCCTACAATGAGCAGTTCTTC
TRBD1	TRBV7-6	TRBJ1-1	.	CASSPRDRGTEAFF	TGTGCCAGCAGCCCCCGGGACAGGGGGACTGAAGCTTTCTTT
.	TRBV6-5	TRBJ1-5	.	CASSYRGTDSAQHF	TGTGCCAGCAGTTACCGAGGGACGGACTCGGCCCAGCATTTT
.	TRBV2	TRBJ2-5	.	CASSGQAETQYF	TGTGCCAGCAGTGGGCAGGCGGAGACCCAGTACTTC
.	TRBV6-6	TRBJ1-4	.	CASSSLWEKLFF	TGTGCCAGCAGTTCCCTTTGGGAAAAACTGTTTTTT
.	TRBV2	TRBJ1-1	.	CASSPKVWAAMNTEAFF	TGTGCCAGCAGCCCCAAGGTTTGGGCCGCCATGAACACTGAAGCTTTCTTT
.	TRBV10-2	TRBJ2-7	.	CASSESAGPVSYEQYF	TGCGCCAGCAGTGAGTCGGCGGGACCAGTTTCCTACGAGCAGTACTTC
.	TRBV6-6	TRBJ1-2	.	CASSSHSVYGYTF	TGTGCCAGCAGTTCCCATTCCGTTTATGGCTACACCTTC
TRBD2	TRBV6-6	TRBJ2-1	.	CASSTSGGISYNEQFF	TGTGCCAGCAGTACTAGCGGGGGGATCTCCTACAATGAGCAGTTCTTC